The 21 T cell receptor beta chains given below trace back to one sample, sequenced in a study of neurological immune-mediated disorders. TCRdb independently ran MiXCR on the 5' RACE reads; one entry per CDR3 protein. The sample consists of about 49,000 distinct CDR3 sequences, roughly 10% of them appearing once. Time point specified: longitudinal time-point 1 (baseline). Sequenced material: PBMCs. The receptors come from a woman in her 40s in good health.

This clonotype was recorded many times. V and J are TRBV11-2 and TRBJ1-1, with a weak D call TRBD1 (6 bases). V lost 1 base, J lost 7 bases, and 19 bases lay in between. The CDR3 contains 16 residues. Germline assignment: CDR1 SGHAT and CDR2 FQNNGV. The DNA for the CDR3 is TGTGCCAGCAGCTTAGGTTCGGCAGGGGAGAAGTTTGAAGCTTTCTTT. The encoded protein is CASSLGSAGEKFEAFF.

At least ten counts were recorded for this clonotype. The CDR3 sequence is CASSPWRAADTQYF. The CDR3 DNA reads TGTGCCAGCTCACCATGGAGGGCGGCAGATACGCAGTATTTT. The V gene is TRBV18, the J gene TRBJ2-3, with D maybe TRBD2 (6 bases). Trimming pared 2 bases from V and 4 bases from J, leaving 10 bases between. The CDR3 has 14 residues. CDR1 and CDR2 (germline): KGHSH, LQKENI.

This clonotype was seen at least ten times. The chain combines TRBV20-1 with TRBJ2-7; 7 bases agree with TRBD2. Germline V gene data show CDR1 as DFQATT and CDR2 as SNEGSKA (reference sequence). With V trimmed by 3 bases and J by 6 bases, 11 bases remained unmatched. The CDR3 has 14 residues. CDR3 residues: CSARDGGPGGEQYF. CDR3 bases: TGCAGTGCTAGGGATGGAGGGCCGGGGGGCGAGCAGTACTTC.

In its sample, this clonotype was seen a few times. The gene calls are TRBV6-2 or TRBV6-3 and TRBJ1-2; 9 bases fit TRBD1. The V gene's germline CDR1 is MNHEY and CDR2 SVGEGT. The V segment lost 4 bases and the J segment 8 bases; nucleotides outside the gene matches: 20. The CDR3 totals 18 residues. The CDR3 protein is CASSFKSPGTGRLGGYTF. The CDR3 DNA reads TGTGCCAGCAGTTTTAAATCTCCCGGGACAGGGAGATTAGGCGGCTACACCTTC.

This clonotype was recorded at least ten times. The chain links TRBV7-2 to TRBJ1-1, with a weak D call TRBD1 (5 bases). The germline V gene encodes CDR1 SGHTA and CDR2 FQGNSA. The CDR3 runs 15 residues. Trimming pared 5 bases from V and 0 bases from J, leaving 13 bases between. The CDR3 region is CASSRMGGLNTEAFF. The DNA for the CDR3 is TGTGCCAGCAGCCGTATGGGGGGGTTGAACACTGAAGCTTTCTTT. Looking up the rest from reference TRBV7-2 and TRBJ1-1 gives the full variable domain: GAGVSQSPSNKVTEKGKDVELRCDPISGHTALYWYRQSLGQGLEFLIYFQGNSAPDKSGLPSDRFSAERTGGSVSTLTIQRTQQEDSAVYLCASSRMGGLNTEAFFGQGTRLTVV.

There are many counts of this clonotype. The chain employs TRBV6-5 and TRBJ2-2; unclear D gene. The CDR3 totals 12 residues. Trimming took 5 bases from V and 13 from J, leaving 14 bases between them. CDR1 and CDR2 (germline): MNHEY, SVGAGI. This CDR3 reads CASSDRARLLFF. Here the CDR3 DNA reads TGTGCCAGCAGTGACCGGGCCCGGCTGCTGTTTTTT.

This clonotype was seen many times. The J gene is TRBJ2-1, the V gene TRBV29-1; D call uncertain. CDR3 length: 14 residues. Germline loops: CDR1 SQVTM, CDR2 ANQGSEA. Deletions cut 1 base from V and 8 bases from J, with 15 bases between. The CDR3 bases are TGCAGCGTTGAAGGCCGCCAGCCGGGCGATGAGCAGTTCTTC. The encoded protein is CSVEGRQPGDEQFF.

This clonotype has at least ten counts. The V gene is TRBV11-1, the J gene TRBJ1-1, with D possibly matching TRBD1 (5 bases). Germline V CDR1 and CDR2: SGHAT, FQDESV (reference sequence). CDR3 length equals 13 residues. Trimming left V 5 bases short and J 12 bases short, with 19 bases between. As DNA, the CDR3 is TGTGCCAGCAGCACCCGGGTTGACAGTATGACTTTCTTT. As protein: CASSTRVDSMTFF.

This clonotype was observed many times. This sequence joins TRBV20-1 and TRBJ1-3; 7 bases line up with TRBD1. Germline V gives CDR1 DFQATT, CDR2 SNEGSKA (reference sequence). V lost 1 base and J lost 0; bases outside the gene matches: 6. The CDR3 extends over 16 amino acids. The CDR3 coding sequence is TGCAGTGCTAGAGGTGGCCGGGACAGCTCTGGAAACACCATATATTTT. Encoded protein: CSARGGRDSSGNTIYF.

This clonotype was found many times. This chain links TRBV3-1 with TRBJ1-4; D is ambiguous. The CDR3 loop spans 15 amino acids. V lost 4 bases to trimming and J lost 4 bases, with 13 bases between them. Germline CDR1 is LGHDT and CDR2 is YNNKEL (reference sequence). This chain's CDR3 is CASSPNPGINEKLFF. CDR3 in DNA: TGTGCCAGCAGCCCCAACCCGGGGATTAATGAAAAACTGTTTTTT.

This clonotype has ten or more counts. The chain couples TRBV5-6 to TRBJ2-1, with TRBD2 as a possible D gene (5 bases). The CDR3 totals 15 residues. Germline CDR1 is SGHDT and CDR2 is YYEEEE. V lost 4 bases and J lost 9, with 20 bases in between. As DNA, the CDR3 is TGTGCCAGCAGCAGAAGTCGTGAGGGAAGATCTGAGCAGTTCTTC. It encodes CASSRSREGRSEQFF.

This clonotype occurred many times. This chain uses TRBV7-9 with TRBJ2-3, with D uncertain. V was cut by 5 bases and J by 4 bases, with 4 bases left in between. This CDR3 comprises 11 residues. Germline assignment: CDR1 SEHNR and CDR2 FQNEAQ (reference sequence). The CDR3 loop is CASSKADTQYF. Written as DNA, the CDR3 is TGTGCCAGCAGCAAGGCAGATACGCAGTATTTT.

This clonotype was observed many times. This rearrangement joins TRBV3-1 to TRBJ1-1; D gene unclear. The CDR3 sequence is 14 residues long. Germline-derived CDR1 and CDR2 are LGHDT and YNNKEL (reference sequence). V was shortened by 3 bases and J by 3 bases, with 11 bases between the two germline ends. The CDR3 nucleotides are TGTGCCAGCAGCCAGTTTCGCGGTGACACTGAAGCTTTCTTT. Its protein is CASSQFRGDTEAFF.

This clonotype was counted ten times or more. V is TRBV12-3 or TRBV12-4 and J is TRBJ1-1, with TRBD1 matching 7 bases. This CDR3 spans 13 amino acids. After removal of 6 bases from V and 7 bases from J, the junction contained 8 bases not matched to a gene. In nucleotides, the CDR3 is TGTGCCAGCAGGCACCCGACAGGGAATGAAGCTTTCTTT. This sequence encodes CASRHPTGNEAFF.

V gene TRBV7-8 combines with J gene TRBJ2-7; D unresolved. Germline V lookup: CDR1 SGHVS, CDR2 FQNEAQ. V lost 5 bases and J 0 bases, leaving 20 bases between the germline ends. The CDR3 runs 17 residues. CDR3 loop: CASSPIPRTSSSYEQYF. For the CDR3, the DNA is TGTGCCAGCAGCCCTATCCCCAGAACCTCTAGCTCCTACGAGCAGTACTTC.

This clonotype was detected ten times or more. The chain links TRBV20-1 to TRBJ1-2; D is unresolved. The germline gives CDR1 DFQATT, CDR2 SNEGSKA (reference sequence). Trimming stripped 0 bases from V and 4 bases from J, with 9 bases between. This CDR3 comprises 13 residues. CDR3 nucleotide sequence: TGCAGTGCTAGAGATCCGGGCAGCTATGGCTACACCTTC. Translated, it gives CSARDPGSYGYTF.

This clonotype has ten or more counts. This sequence joins TRBV12-3 or TRBV12-4 and TRBJ2-1; TRBD1 aligns across 10 bases. The CDR3 is 15 amino acids. Unmatched junction bases numbered 7, after V lost 4 bases and J lost 7 bases. CDR3: CASSWGQGYFNEQFF. The CDR3 DNA sequence: TGTGCCAGCAGTTGGGGACAGGGGTATTTTAATGAGCAGTTCTTC.

This clonotype was found many times. The chain joins TRBV20-1 to TRBJ2-7; no clear D. CDR1 DFQATT and CDR2 SNEGSKA come from the germline V gene (reference sequence). The germline V and J ends were trimmed by 0 bases and 4 bases, with 10 bases remaining between them. The length of the CDR3 is 13 residues. The CDR3 DNA is TGCAGTGCTAGAGATGACGGAACTTACGAGCAGTACTTC. Protein: CSARDDGTYEQYF.

The sample holds many counts of this clonotype. The chain links TRBV13 to TRBJ1-2, with D hard to call. V was shortened by 4 bases and J by 2 bases, with 5 bases between the two germline ends. This CDR3 has 12 amino acids. In germline, CDR1 is PRHDT, CDR2 FYEKMQ (reference sequence). DNA of the CDR3: TGTGCCAGCAGCTCGTGGAACTATGGCTACACCTTC. Translation gives CASSSWNYGYTF.

This clonotype was observed at least ten times. This chain links TRBV7-8 with TRBJ2-2, with D perhaps TRBD1 (6 bases). Trimming cost V 5 bases and J 4 bases, with 17 bases left between them. The CDR3 loop spans 16 amino acids. Germline lookup yields CDR1 SGHVS and CDR2 FQNEAQ. Written as DNA, the CDR3 is TGTGCCAGCAGCCTTCAACAGGGAGATACCACCGGGGAGCTGTTTTTT. Protein: CASSLQQGDTTGELFF.

This clonotype was recorded at least ten times. This chain connects TRBV5-1 to TRBJ2-1; TRBD2 matches 9 bases. CDR3 size: 16 residues. Trimming took 0 bases from V and 8 from J; bases not matched to a gene: 9. Germline loops: CDR1 SGHRS, CDR2 YFSETQ. This CDR3 is CASSLALRASGDEQFF. The CDR3 DNA reads TGCGCCAGCAGCTTGGCCTTACGAGCTAGCGGGGATGAGCAGTTCTTC.